These 25 T cell receptor beta chains were all obtained from the same sample, sequenced in a study of cytotoxic CD8 clonotypes in ibrutinib-treated CLL. Using immunoSEQ multiplex PCR, the repertoire was profiled, and TCRdb retains in-frame clones only, with some absent. Counted here are 6,500 to 9,000 clones, 60% to 80% occurring once; the ten biggest clones make up about 36%. The material sequenced was PBMCs, taken before ibrutinib treatment. The receptors derive from a human donor with chronic lymphocytic leukemia.

This sequence joins TRBV7-8 and TRBJ1-1; a weak D match, TRBD1 (5 bases). The CDR3 sequence is 16 residues long. The germline CDR1 and CDR2 sequences are SGHVS and FQNEAQ. V was cut by 1 base and J by 3 bases, with 15 bases left in between. CDR3 residues: CASSLGDPPGDTEAFF. CDR3 in DNA: TGTGCCAGCAGCTTAGGGGACCCTCCGGGAGACACTGAAGCTTTCTTT.

The chain joins TRBV20-1 to TRBJ2-3; perhaps TRBD2 as D (6 bases). Per germline, CDR1 DFQATT and CDR2 SNEGSKA (reference sequence). CDR3 length: 10 amino acids. The CDR3 is CSGSRDTQYF. CDR3 bases: TGCAGCGGGAGCCGAGATACGCAGTATTTT.

The V gene is TRBV27, the J gene TRBJ2-7, with D tentatively TRBD1 (6 bases). Trimming cost V 8 bases and J 3 bases, with 17 bases left between them. Germline CDR1 reads MNHEY; CDR2 reads SMNVEV (reference sequence). This CDR3 has 14 residues. The CDR3 protein is CASGTGRGYYEQYF. The DNA of the CDR3 is TGTGCCAGCGGTACGGGTAGGGGGTACTACGAGCAGTACTTC.

This clone was detected a few times. The chain is built from TRBV28 and TRBJ2-7; 9 positions match TRBD2. CDR3 length: 14 residues. The germline V gene encodes CDR1 MDHEN and CDR2 SYDVKM. V lost 5 bases and J lost 4; bases outside the gene matches: 6. The chain's CDR3 is CASSSSGSLYEQYF. The CDR3 nucleotides are TGTGCCAGCAGTAGTAGCGGGAGCCTTTACGAGCAGTACTTC.

The chain carries TRBV10-3 and TRBJ1-4; maybe TRBD1 (6 bases). CDR1 is ENHRY, CDR2 SYGVKD, per germline. Trimming removed 10 bases at V and 5 bases at J, with 11 bases between. This CDR3 is built from 12 residues. Here the CDR3 DNA reads TGTGCCACCAGGGACATCAATGAAAAACTGTTTTTT. Protein sequence: CATRDINEKLFF.

This rearrangement joins TRBV7-9 to TRBJ1-2; 8 nucleotides match TRBD1. Germline values: CDR1 SEHNR, CDR2 FQNEAQ (reference sequence). After removal of 5 bases from V and 3 bases from J, the junction contained 8 bases not matched to a gene. The length of the CDR3 is 15 residues. The CDR3 nucleotides read TGTGCCAGCAGCCAACACGCAGGGGGCTACTATGGCTACACCTTC. This codes for CASSQHAGGYYGYTF.

This clone has only a few counts. V gene TRBV27 combines with J gene TRBJ2-4; the D gene is possibly TRBD2 (7 bases). The CDR3 is 16 amino acids. Germline assignment: CDR1 MNHEY and CDR2 SMNVEV (reference sequence). Deletions cut 10 bases from V and 4 bases from J, with 23 bases between. The CDR3 protein is CATFGPGGRVKNIQYF. The CDR3 DNA reads TGTGCCACGTTTGGGCCGGGGGGCCGGGTAAAAAACATTCAGTACTTC.

The gene calls are TRBV27 and TRBJ2-1; a possible D gene is TRBD1 (6 bases). This CDR3 comprises 14 residues. The germline V and J ends were trimmed by 5 bases and 4 bases, with 12 bases remaining between them. CDR1 is MNHEY and CDR2 is SMNVEV in the germline V gene (reference sequence). The CDR3 here is CASSPGTYYNEQFF. Here the CDR3 DNA reads TGTGCCAGCAGTCCGGGGACATATTACAATGAGCAGTTCTTC.

V gene TRBV18 combines with J gene TRBJ2-7, with 7 bases lining up with TRBD1. J gave up 13 bases and V 8 bases, and 14 bases lay outside the gene matches. In germline, CDR1 is KGHSH, CDR2 LQKENI. This CDR3 spans 12 amino acids. The CDR3 DNA reads TGTGCCAGCGCGCAGGGGGACACAGGCCACTACTTC. Residues: CASAQGDTGHYF.

This clone turned up a few times. V is TRBV18 and J is TRBJ2-1; the D gene is possibly TRBD1 (6 bases). Germline V gene lookup returns CDR1 KGHSH and CDR2 LQKENI. V lost 3 bases, J lost 7 bases, and 16 bases lay in between. This CDR3 comprises 15 residues. The CDR3 here is CASSPDRGQNNEQFF. CDR3 coding DNA: TGTGCCAGCTCACCCGACCGGGGACAAAATAATGAGCAGTTCTTC.

This sequence joins TRBV4-2 and TRBJ2-1; 10 positions agree with TRBD1. The J segment lost 9 bases and the V segment lost 4 bases, leaving 9 bases of the junction unmatched. Looked up from germline, CDR1 is LGHNA and CDR2 is YNFKEQ. CDR3 length: 15 residues. The CDR3 bases are TGTGCCAGCAGCCTGGGGGGGACAGGGGATGCTGAGCAGTTCTTC. The encoded protein is CASSLGGTGDAEQFF.

This chain connects TRBV20-1 to TRBJ2-3; D unresolved. Trimming removed 2 bases at V and 2 bases at J, with 2 bases between. The germline CDR1 and CDR2 sequences are DFQATT and SNEGSKA (reference sequence). This CDR3 is built from 11 residues. CDR3 residues: CSARLTDTQYF. The CDR3 DNA reads TGCAGTGCTAGACTCACAGATACGCAGTATTTT.

J is TRBJ1-6 and V is TRBV27; D is perhaps TRBD1 (6 bases). Trimming took off 6 bases at V and 2 bases at J, with 11 bases between the two ends. The CDR3 is 15 residues long. Germline V gene data show CDR1 as MNHEY and CDR2 as SMNVEV (reference sequence). The DNA for the CDR3 is TGTGCCAGCAGGGAAGGGGGGGCCTATAATTCACCCCTCCACTTT. It specifies CASREGGAYNSPLHF.

The V and J genes are TRBV5-6 and TRBJ2-7, with TRBD1 identical over 8 bases. Germline CDR1 is SGHDT and CDR2 is YYEEEE. Trimming took 0 bases from V and 3 from J; bases not matched to a gene: 5. This CDR3 is built from 15 residues. In nucleotides, the CDR3 is TGTGCCAGCAGCTTGGAGTCAGGGGGCGGCTACGAGCAGTACTTC. Translated: CASSLESGGGYEQYF.

The genes are TRBV5-5 and TRBJ2-4, with D uncertain. The CDR3 loop spans 15 amino acids. The germline CDR1 and CDR2 sequences are SGHKS and YYEKEE (reference sequence). Trimming took 2 bases from V and 0 from J, leaving 9 bases between them. The CDR3 DNA reads TGTGCCAGCAGCTTTTTTCAGCTAGCCAAAAACATTCAGTACTTC. Translated: CASSFFQLAKNIQYF.

Sample share makes this clone medium-sized. This chain uses TRBV29-1 with TRBJ1-1; 8 nucleotides line up with TRBD1. From germline, CDR1 is SQVTM and CDR2 ANQGSEA. CDR3 length: 14 amino acids. Germline trimming cut 4 bases from V and 1 base from J; bases unmatched to any gene: 5. The CDR3 sequence: CSVVGQGWNTEAFF. CDR3 bases: TGCAGCGTTGTTGGACAGGGATGGAACACTGAAGCTTTCTTT.

The chain carries TRBV2 and TRBJ2-5, with D possibly matching TRBD2 (5 bases). V lost 3 bases to trimming and J lost 2 bases, with 10 bases between them. Germline V gene sequence: CDR1 SNHLY, CDR2 FYNNEI. This CDR3 has 14 residues. The CDR3: CASSERADQETQYF. Here the CDR3 DNA reads TGTGCCAGCAGTGAGAGGGCGGATCAAGAGACCCAGTACTTC.

The rearrangement joins TRBV28 to TRBJ2-2; TRBD2 matches 12 bases. V lost 3 bases, J lost 0 bases, and 8 bases stayed unmatched. CDR1 is MDHEN and CDR2 is SYDVKM in the germline V gene. The CDR3 loop spans 19 amino acids. CDR3 nucleotides: TGTGCCAGCAGTTTCCCCGGGACTAGCGGGCCGACGAACACCGGGGAGCTGTTTTTT. As protein: CASSFPGTSGPTNTGELFF.

V is TRBV5-6 and J is TRBJ1-2; TRBD1 matches at 7 bases. The V gene end was trimmed by 2 bases and the J gene end by 4 bases; junction bases not matched to a gene: 2. Germline CDR1 reads SGHDT; CDR2 reads YYEEEE. This CDR3 is 13 amino acids long. The CDR3 here is CASSLRQGYGYTF. In DNA form, the CDR3 reads TGTGCCAGCAGCTTAAGACAGGGCTATGGCTACACCTTC.

This clone was observed a handful of times. The chain links TRBV19 to TRBJ2-7, with TRBD2 matching 8 bases. V shed 6 bases and J 2 bases; nucleotides not matched to a gene: 9. CDR1 and CDR2 (germline): LNHDA, SQIVND (reference sequence). The CDR3 contains 15 residues. The CDR3 DNA reads TGTGCCAGTAGAGAAGGGGCGGGAGGTACCTACGAGCAGTACTTC. Its translation is CASREGAGGTYEQYF.

V usage is TRBV28 and J usage is TRBJ1-2; D not resolved. Between the trimmed V and J ends, which lost 5 bases and 11 bases, there was a span of 15 bases. Per the germline V gene, CDR1 is MDHEN and CDR2 is SYDVKM. The CDR3 spans 12 residues. In DNA, the CDR3 is TGTGCCAGCAGTGCACGGGTCGGGCGTTACACCTTC. Its protein product is CASSARVGRYTF.

This chain uses TRBV4-2 with TRBJ1-2, with D uncertain. Deletions cut 1 base from V and 7 bases from J, with 22 bases between. The CDR3 is 17 residues long. Germline V lookup: CDR1 LGHNA, CDR2 YNFKEQ. The CDR3 DNA follows: TGTGCCAGCAGCCAAGGGGCCGGCCAAGGAGGGAGGTCTGGCTACACCTTC. Translation gives CASSQGAGQGGRSGYTF.

The gene calls are TRBV7-2 and TRBJ2-3, with no clear D. CDR1 is SGHTA and CDR2 is FQGNSA in the germline V gene. V was shortened by 4 bases and J by 3 bases, with 11 bases between the two germline ends. CDR3 size: 14 residues. The CDR3 nucleotides read TGTGCCAGCAGCTCGTACCCAGATACAGATACGCAGTATTTT. Residues: CASSSYPDTDTQYF.

CDR3 region: CASSVEGNTGELFF. CDR3 bases: TGTGCCAGCAGCGTAGAAGGTAACACCGGGGAGCTGTTTTTT. This chain connects TRBV9 to TRBJ2-2; D ambiguous. Germline lookup yields CDR1 SGDLS and CDR2 YYNGEE. This CDR3 is 14 amino acids long. V lost 0 bases to trimming and J lost 2 bases, with 5 bases between them. Based on the CDR3 plus reference TRBV9 and TRBJ2-2, the full variable domain is DSGVTQTPKHLITATGQRVTLRCSPRSGDLSVYWYQQSLDQGLQFLIQYYNGEERAKGNILERFSAQQFPDLHSELNLSSLELGDSALYFCASSVEGNTGELFFGEGSRLTVL.

This clone is termed medium-sized. The rearrangement links TRBV19 to TRBJ2-7, with TRBD2 matching 10 bases. CDR3 length: 15 amino acids. Germline CDR1 reads LNHDA; CDR2 reads SQIVND (reference sequence). Trimming took 5 bases from V and 3 from J; bases not matched to a gene: 7. CDR3 bases: TGTGCCAGTAGTTACGGACTAGCGGTTTACTACGAGCAGTACTTC. It is translated as CASSYGLAVYYEQYF.